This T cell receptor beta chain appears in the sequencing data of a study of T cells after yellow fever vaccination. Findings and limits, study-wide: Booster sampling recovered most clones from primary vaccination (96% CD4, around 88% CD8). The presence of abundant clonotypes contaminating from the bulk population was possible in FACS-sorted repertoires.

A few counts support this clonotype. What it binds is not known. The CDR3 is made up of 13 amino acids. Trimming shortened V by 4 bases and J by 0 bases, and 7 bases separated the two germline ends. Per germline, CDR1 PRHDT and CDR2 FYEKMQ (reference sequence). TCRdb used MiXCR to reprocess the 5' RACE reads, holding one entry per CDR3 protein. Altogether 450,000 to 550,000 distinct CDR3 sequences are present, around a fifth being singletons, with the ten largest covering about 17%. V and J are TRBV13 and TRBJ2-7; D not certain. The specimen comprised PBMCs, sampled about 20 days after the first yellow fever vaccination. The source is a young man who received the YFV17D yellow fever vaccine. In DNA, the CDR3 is TGTGCCAGCAGCTCCGGCCCCTCCTACGAGCAGTACGTC. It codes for CASSSGPSYEQYV.